The entry below gives a single T cell receptor (beta chain) sequence along with its context. The antigen is unknown. The germline gene is not matched at one end of the junction; a read error may be the cause. The sample holds other DNA sequences that translate to the same CDR3. Germline V CDR1 and CDR2: SGHRS, YFSETQ. This CDR3 has 14 amino acids. Libraries were prepared by immunoSEQ multiplex PCR; TCRdb keeps only in-frame clonotypes and omits some of them. This sample has 50,000 or so clones; 84% occur once, and the top ten carry roughly 4.4%. This entry belongs to a study of OX40 agonist ivuxolimab in advanced cancers. Across the study: While on treatment, patients had intravenous ivuxolimab at 0.01 to 10 mg/kg every 2 weeks. A male proportion of approximately 80% was recorded, with mean age approximately 57 years and range about 20 to 79. Study-wide findings and caveats: CD8+ T cells averaged more expanded clones than CD4+.

If patients had autoimmune disease history or systemic immunosuppression, they were excluded. Here the sequenced sample was CD4+ or CD8+ T cells sorted from blood, taken in a trial of the OX40 agonist ivuxolimab. The chain carries TRBV5-1 and TRBJ1-1, with D possibly TRBD1 on 5 matching bases. The TCR originated in an adult with an advanced solid tumor such as melanoma, head and neck, liver or kidney cancer. CDR3 nucleotide sequence: TGCGCCAGCAGCTTGGGACAGCGGAACACTGAGGCTTTCTTT. Translation gives CASSLGQRNTEAFF.